This is a list of T cell receptor beta chains from one sample in a study of cytomegalovirus exposure and HLA in healthy donors. The method was immunoSEQ multiplex PCR; TCRdb's version includes in-frame clones alone and lacks a portion of them. The table shows approximately 130,000 clones, with roughly 85% occurring only once. The source material was PBMCs. These receptors were taken from a boy aged 5-17 years in good health and CMV-seronegative. Each CDR3 is given with its conserved first and last residue. The order of the fields is CDR3 length, D gene, clone size, J gene, V gene, CDR3 protein, CDR3 DNA. D genes are given only for firm matches. Clone sizes are given selectively: once, few, many, or a class where the clone is expanded.

>12|NA|NA|TRBJ2-3|TRBV7-8
CASIPRRDTQYF
TGTGCCAGCATCCCAAGGAGGGATACGCAGTATTTT
>15|NA|NA|TRBJ2-6|TRBV6-5
CASSYALSGANVLTF
TGTGCCAGCAGTTACGCGTTGTCTGGGGCCAACGTCCTGACTTTC
>13|NA|NA|TRBJ2-7|TRBV7-2
CASSSQGFYEQYF
TGTGCCAGCAGCTCGCAGGGTTTCTACGAGCAGTACTTC
>17|TRBD2|NA|TRBJ2-2|TRBV5-1
CASSLGLAGDYTGELFF
TGCGCCAGCAGCCTGGGACTAGCGGGAGATTACACCGGGGAGCTGTTTTTT
>13|NA|NA|TRBJ2-7|TRBV27
CASSRGLDYEQYF
TGTGCCAGCAGCCGGGGACTCGACTACGAGCAGTACTTC
>14|TRBD1|NA|TRBJ1-1|TRBV5-1
CASSLTGVKTEAFF
TGCGCCAGCAGCTTGACAGGGGTAAAGACTGAAGCTTTCTTT
>17|TRBD2|NA|TRBJ2-1|TRBV14
CASSHISGRYSYNEQFF
TGTGCCAGCAGCCACATTAGCGGGCGATACTCCTACAATGAGCAGTTCTTC
>15|TRBD2|few|TRBJ2-5|TRBV4-2
CASSPGLATQETQYF
TGTGCCAGCAGCCCGGGACTAGCGACACAAGAGACCCAGTACTTC
>18|TRBD2|NA|TRBJ2-3|TRBV5-1
CASSLEGLAGVGSDTQYF
TGCGCCAGCAGCTTGGAGGGACTAGCGGGAGTAGGGTCAGATACGCAGTATTTT
>16|TRBD1|NA|TRBJ1-2|TRBV4-1
CASSQDTGGRSYGYTF
TGCGCCAGCAGCCAAGATACAGGGGGCAGGAGCTATGGCTACACCTTC
>17|NA|NA|TRBJ2-7|TRBV4-1
CASSQALPLRSRGEQYF
TGCGCCAGCAGCCAAGCCCTCCCTCTGCGGTCCAGAGGCGAGCAGTACTTC
>13|NA|NA|TRBJ2-1|TRBV19
CASSIQGQGEQFF
TGTGCCAGTAGTATACAAGGTCAGGGTGAGCAGTTCTTC
>16|NA|NA|TRBJ2-1|TRBV4-1
CASTPRKSSSYNEQFF
TGCGCCAGCACCCCGCGGAAATCCAGCTCCTACAATGAGCAGTTCTTC
>16|NA|once|TRBJ2-1|TRBV4-2
CASSQEGSGFYNEQFF
TGTGCCAGCAGCCAAGAAGGTAGCGGATTTTACAATGAGCAGTTCTTC
>14|NA|NA|TRBJ2-3|TRBV6-1
CASSERGSTDTQYF
TGTGCCAGCAGTGAGCGGGGAAGCACAGATACGCAGTATTTT
>16|TRBD2|once|TRBJ2-3|TRBV27
CASSTLAGVEMNTQYF
TGTGCCAGCAGTACTCTAGCGGGAGTGGAGATGAATACGCAGTATTTT
>15|NA|NA|TRBJ2-7|TRBV4-1
CASSQVAGATYEQYF
TGCGCCAGCAGCCAAGTTGCGGGGGCTACCTACGAGCAGTACTTC
>15|NA|NA|TRBJ2-6|TRBV19
CASKTGSSGANVLTF
TGTGCCAGTAAAACAGGGAGCTCTGGGGCCAACGTCCTGACTTTC
>14|TRBD1|NA|TRBJ2-5|TRBV2
CASSGDRISETQYF
TGTGCCAGCAGTGGGGACAGGATCTCAGAGACCCAGTACTTC
>13|NA|NA|TRBJ2-7|TRBV13
CASSLVQSYEQYF
TGTGCCAGCAGCTTAGTACAGTCCTACGAGCAGTACTTC
>14|NA|NA|TRBJ2-7|TRBV6-5
CASSSYGGQVEQYF
TGTGCCAGCAGTTCCTACGGGGGGCAGGTCGAGCAGTACTTC
>15|TRBD2|NA|TRBJ2-2|TRBV4-2
CASSLSGGMAGELFF
TGTGCCAGCAGCCTAAGCGGGGGGATGGCCGGGGAGCTGTTTTTT
>13|NA|NA|TRBJ2-2|TRBV5-1
CASSLELTGELFF
TGCGCCAGCAGCTTGGAACTGACCGGGGAGCTGTTTTTT
>16|NA|once|TRBJ2-1|TRBV7-6
CASSLLGGQSYNEQFF
TGTGCCAGCAGCCTCCTCGGGGGACAGTCCTACAATGAGCAGTTCTTC
>16|TRBD2|NA|TRBJ2-1|TRBV5-1
CASSETSGRVLNEQFF
TGCGCCAGCAGCGAAACTAGCGGGAGGGTTCTGAATGAGCAGTTCTTC
>17|TRBD1|NA|TRBJ2-5|TRBV7-9
CASSLAYRDRSQETQYF
TGTGCCAGCAGCTTGGCATACCGGGACAGGAGCCAAGAGACCCAGTACTTC
>16|TRBD1|NA|TRBJ2-2|TRBV9
CASSAMGTENTGELFF
TGTGCCAGCAGCGCGATGGGGACAGAGAACACCGGGGAGCTGTTTTTT
>17|TRBD2|once|TRBJ2-7|TRBV5-8
CASSLDIAGAHPYEQYF
TGTGCCAGCAGCTTGGATATAGCGGGAGCACATCCCTACGAGCAGTACTTC
>16|TRBD2|once|TRBJ2-7|TRBV29-1
CSVAGGSPVLSYEQYF
TGCAGCGTTGCGGGGGGGTCACCCGTCCTCTCCTACGAGCAGTACTTC
>15|TRBD1|few|TRBJ2-7|TRBV19
CASSMGAGGTYEQYF
TGTGCCAGTAGTATGGGGGCAGGGGGCACCTACGAGCAGTACTTC
>15|TRBD1|few|TRBJ2-5|TRBV29-1
CSVEGDSRHQETQYF
TGCAGCGTTGAAGGGGACAGCCGTCACCAAGAGACCCAGTACTTC
>13|NA|NA|TRBJ2-1|TRBV4-3
CASSVAGRNEQFF
TGCGCCAGCAGCGTCGCGGGACGCAATGAGCAGTTCTTC
>16|TRBD1|once|TRBJ2-3|TRBV4-2
CASSQLDGQAADTQYF
TGTGCCAGCAGCCAACTAGACGGACAGGCGGCAGATACGCAGTATTTT
>15|NA|NA|TRBJ2-7|TRBV2
CASSEYFNRDIEQYF
TGTGCCAGCAGTGAATATTTTAACAGGGATATCGAGCAGTACTTC
>18|TRBD2|NA|TRBJ2-7|TRBV4-2
CASSQELAGVTPSYEQYF
TGTGCCAGCAGCCAAGAACTAGCGGGAGTTACTCCCTCCTACGAGCAGTACTTC
>13|NA|NA|TRBJ2-7|TRBV7-9
CASSKGLAYEQYF
TGTGCCAGCAGCAAGGGGCTAGCCTACGAGCAGTACTTC
>11|NA|NA|TRBJ1-1|TRBV13
CATGVETEAFF
TGTGCCACCGGGGTGGAGACTGAAGCTTTCTTT
>14|NA|NA|TRBJ2-3|TRBV5-4
CASSHRALGDTQYF
TGTGCCAGCAGCCACCGCGCCCTAGGAGATACGCAGTATTTT
>14|NA|NA|TRBJ2-7|TRBV30
CAYQTGEQVYEQYF
TGTGCCTACCAAACGGGAGAGCAGGTCTACGAGCAGTACTTC
>14|NA|NA|TRBJ1-1|TRBV11-3
CASSLIGRDTEAFF
TGTGCCAGCAGCTTGATTGGCCGGGACACTGAAGCTTTCTTT
>13|NA|NA|TRBJ2-7|TRBV5-1
CASSLRLNYEQYF
TGCGCCAGCAGCTTAAGACTCAACTACGAGCAGTACTTC
>16|NA|once|TRBJ2-2|TRBV29-1
CSVEDLTWGGTGELFF
TGCAGCGTTGAAGATCTGACTTGGGGAGGCACCGGGGAGCTGTTTTTT
>14|NA|NA|TRBJ2-7|TRBV5-1
CASSLAAGPYEQYF
TGCGCCAGCAGCTTGGCGGCAGGCCCCTACGAGCAGTACTTC
>15|NA|NA|TRBJ2-5|TRBV9
CASSVAGTGQETQYF
TGTGCCAGCAGCGTAGCTGGGACTGGTCAAGAGACCCAGTACTTC
>16|NA|NA|TRBJ2-5|TRBV5-1
CASSLGQITDLETQYF
TGCGCCAGCAGCTTGGGACAGATAACCGACCTGGAGACCCAGTACTTC
>15|NA|NA|TRBJ1-2|TRBV5-5
CASSLVTGTNYGYTF
TGTGCCAGCAGCTTGGTCACAGGGACTAACTATGGCTACACCTTC
>17|TRBD2|NA|TRBJ2-3|TRBV4-1
CASSPLGLAGGGDTQYF
TGCGCCAGCAGCCCACTTGGACTAGCGGGAGGCGGGGATACGCAGTATTTT
>15|TRBD2|NA|TRBJ2-1|TRBV6-5
CASSQSGRSYNEQFF
TGTGCCAGCAGTCAAAGCGGGAGATCCTACAATGAGCAGTTCTTC
>12|TRBD1|NA|TRBJ2-1|TRBV6-5
CASSTGGNEQFF
TGTGCCAGCAGTACAGGGGGCAATGAGCAGTTCTTC
>13|NA|NA|TRBJ1-3|TRBV10-3
CAVHVAGGNTIYF
TGTGCCGTCCACGTAGCTGGTGGAAACACCATATATTTT
>13|NA|NA|TRBJ1-2|TRBV5-6
CASSPTGNYGYTF
TGTGCCAGCAGCCCTACAGGGAACTATGGCTACACCTTC
>14|TRBD2|NA|TRBJ2-7|TRBV30
CAWKTSGTTYEQYF
TGTGCCTGGAAAACTAGCGGGACAACCTACGAGCAGTACTTC
>15|TRBD1|NA|TRBJ1-5|TRBV7-8
CASSLGGTGAQPQHF
TGTGCCAGCAGCTTAGGTGGGACAGGGGCGCAGCCCCAGCATTTT
>18|TRBD2|NA|TRBJ2-5|TRBV5-1
CASSPSDSGRGLQETQYF
TGCGCCAGCAGCCCTTCTGATAGCGGGAGGGGACTTCAAGAGACCCAGTACTTC
>16|NA|few|TRBJ2-7|TRBV30
CAWSDGGASGNYEQYF
TGTGCCTGGAGTGATGGGGGGGCTAGCGGCAACTACGAGCAGTACTTC
>15|TRBD1|NA|TRBJ2-1|TRBV5-6
CASSLTRDRGNEQFF
TGTGCCAGCAGCTTGACCCGGGACAGGGGCAATGAGCAGTTCTTC
>18|TRBD1|NA|TRBJ1-3|TRBV7-8
CASSLDRGGLLAGNTIYF
TGTGCCAGCAGCTTGGACAGGGGTGGCTTGTTGGCTGGAAACACCATATATTTT
>16|TRBD1|NA|TRBJ1-3|TRBV9
CASSVGAGGNGNTIYF
TGTGCCAGCAGCGTAGGGGCAGGGGGCAATGGAAACACCATATATTTT
>12|NA|few|TRBJ2-1|TRBV29-1
CSVEGPVDEQFF
TGCAGCGTTGAAGGTCCCGTCGATGAGCAGTTCTTC
>17|NA|NA|TRBJ2-5|TRBV5-5
CASRYREIVRVQETQYF
TGTGCCAGCAGATACCGGGAAATCGTAAGGGTACAAGAGACCCAGTACTTC